This T cell receptor beta chain was sequenced during a study of early T cells in non-severe SARS-CoV-2 infection. Turning to the study itself: Sequencing used unsorted whole-blood bulk RNA, so chains lack pairing.

The ends were cut back, 11 bases at V and 4 bases at J, with 17 bases in the middle. Germline-derived CDR1 and CDR2 are ENHRY and SYGVKD. The CDR3 is 13 residues long. General study points: There was a bias toward anti-spike CD8 responses in VDJdb matching, which missed private and CD4 specificities.

Unique molecular identifier tags were affixed to discrete cDNA molecules. One entry per CDR3 protein results from TCRdb running MiXCR on the 5' RACE reads. This sample has about 64,000 distinct CDR3 sequences, with more than 15% found just once. This clonotype was picked up many times. Its antigen remains unknown. The sequence derives from an adult who was a healthcare worker with PCR-confirmed SARS-CoV-2 infection or an uninfected control (not recorded which). The input for sequencing was whole blood, taken at baseline. The chain has TRBV10-3 and TRBJ2-5; the D gene could be TRBD1 or TRBD2 (5 bases each). This CDR3 is CASRGAEIETQYF. CDR3 bases: TGTGCCTCACGGGGCGCGGAGATAGAGACCCAGTACTTC.